Each of the 25 T cell receptor beta chains below was sequenced from the same sample in a study of CD8+ T cells in alopecia areata. The treatment is: oral pan-JAK inhibitor, 5-10 mg twice daily. After isolation, RNA underwent reverse transcription to generate cDNA as the sequencing template. Sequencing used immunoSEQ multiplex PCR; TCRdb keeps in-frame clones, though not all of them. The sample has approximately 200,000 clones; 45% to 75% are singletons. The material sequenced was CD4+ T cells sorted from blood, taken at week 4, from a patient treated with tofacitinib. Receptors were obtained from a human donor with alopecia areata.

The V gene is TRBV28, the J gene TRBJ2-7, with D possibly being TRBD1 (6 bases). Looked up from germline, CDR1 is MDHEN and CDR2 is SYDVKM. V dropped 6 bases and J dropped 1 base, with 16 bases sitting between them. This CDR3 comprises 15 residues. CDR3 nucleotides: TGTGCCAGCAGCACCACCGGGACACTATCCTACGAGCAGTACTTC. Residues: CASSTTGTLSYEQYF.

This clone has just one count. The CDR3 reads CASSQAGFTEDTQYF. CDR3 sequence (DNA): TGCGCCAGCAGCCAAGCGGGATTTACCGAAGATACGCAGTATTTT. The chain combines TRBV4-1 with TRBJ2-3, with a weak D call TRBD2 (5 bases). V dropped 1 base and J dropped 5 bases, with 13 bases sitting between them. Germline V gene sequence: CDR1 MGHRA, CDR2 YSYEKL. CDR3 size: 15 residues.

This clone has a handful of counts. This chain links TRBV4-2 with TRBJ2-1, with 12 bases that match TRBD2. With V trimmed by 2 bases and J by 6 bases, 5 bases remained unmatched. Per germline, CDR1 LGHNA and CDR2 YNFKEQ. This CDR3 is built from 16 residues. CDR3: CASSQILAGGLNEQFF. CDR3 sequence (DNA): TGTGCCAGCAGCCAAATTCTAGCGGGGGGGCTCAATGAGCAGTTCTTC.

The chain carries TRBV29-1 and TRBJ1-2; 8 nucleotides match TRBD1. The junction had 10 bases not matched to a gene; V was cut back by 1 base and J by 6 bases. This CDR3 region has 15 residues. Germline lookup yields CDR1 SQVTM and CDR2 ANQGSEA. The chain's CDR3 is CSVEGPGGWANGYTF. The CDR3 DNA sequence: TGCAGCGTTGAAGGACCAGGGGGCTGGGCGAATGGCTACACCTTC.

This clone was seen only a few times. This rearrangement joins TRBV25-1 to TRBJ1-2; no reliable D call. CDR1 is MGHDK, CDR2 SYGVNS, per germline. V lost 2 bases and J 3 bases, leaving 7 bases between the germline ends. This CDR3 has 13 amino acids. In DNA, the CDR3 is TGTGCCAGCAGTGAAGGAGCCCACTATGGCTACACCTTC. This encodes CASSEGAHYGYTF.

The rearrangement joins TRBV28 to TRBJ2-1; maybe TRBD2 (5 bases). The CDR3 is 13 residues long. Trimming shortened V by 4 bases and J by 12 bases, and 16 bases separated the two germline ends. Germline CDR1 and CDR2: MDHEN and SYDVKM. CDR3 sequence reads: CASSSHSVRGQFF. The CDR3 DNA reads TGTGCCAGCAGTTCGCACAGCGTCCGGGGGCAGTTCTTC.

There are a few counts of this clone. The junction departs from germline at one end; a sequencing error may be responsible. The J gene is TRBJ2-2, the V gene TRBV7-7, with a tentative D call TRBD2 (5 bases). This CDR3 contains 16 residues. Per germline, CDR1 SSHAT and CDR2 FNYEAQ (reference sequence). The CDR3 nucleotides read TGTGCTAGCAGCTTAGAGGGCACCTCTGGTGCCGGGGAGCTGTTTTTT. Protein product: CASSLEGTSGAGELFF.

The V and J genes are TRBV29-1 and TRBJ2-5; 14 positions agree with TRBD2. Germline-derived CDR1 and CDR2 are SQVTM and ANQGSEA. The CDR3 contains 15 residues. The V and J ends lost 5 bases and 2 bases, in that order; junction bases with no gene match: 4. The CDR3 sequence is CSVRLAGGPQETQYF. The CDR3 bases are TGCAGCGTTCGACTAGCGGGGGGGCCTCAAGAGACCCAGTACTTC. The full variable domain, completed using reference TRBV29-1 and TRBJ2-5, is SAVISQKPSRDICQRGTSLTIQCQVDSQVTMMFWYRQQPGQSLTLIATANQGSEATYESGFVIDKFPISRPNLTFSTLTVSNMSPEDSSIYLCSVRLAGGPQETQYFGPGTRLLVL.

This clone was picked up a small number of times. The rearrangement uses TRBV4-1 and TRBJ1-6, with TRBD1 as a possible D gene (5 bases). With 0 bases removed from V and 7 bases from J, the gap between germline ends came to 13 bases. Germline V CDR1 and CDR2: MGHRA, YSYEKL. This CDR3 is built from 16 residues. CDR3 sequence: CASSQELSGGNSPLHF. The CDR3 region has the DNA TGCGCCAGCAGCCAAGAGTTGAGCGGGGGGAATTCACCCCTCCACTTT.

The V call is TRBV29-1, the J call TRBJ1-2; D unclear. This CDR3 region has 12 residues. Germline lookup yields CDR1 SQVTM and CDR2 ANQGSEA. Trimming left V 6 bases short and J 4 bases short, with 12 bases between. The CDR3 loop reads CSVAAVSYGYTF. CDR3 nucleotide sequence: TGCAGCGTCGCGGCGGTTAGCTATGGCTACACCTTC.

This clone was counted only a few times. The chain links TRBV5-1 to TRBJ2-3; TRBD1 aligns across 10 bases. This CDR3 spans 15 amino acids. The ends lost 3 bases at V and 1 base at J; junction bases unmatched: 2. The germline V gene has CDR1 SGHRS and CDR2 YFSETQ. The CDR3 sequence is CASSWTGGGTDTQYF. The CDR3 region has the DNA TGCGCCAGCAGCTGGACAGGGGGTGGCACAGATACGCAGTATTTT.

This clone occurred a few times. The DNA of the CDR3 is TGTGCCAGCAGCTTGCAACAGGATACTGAAGCTTTCTTT. Translation gives CASSLQQDTEAFF. The chain links TRBV7-3 to TRBJ1-1; possibly TRBD1 for D (5 bases). Germline V gene data show CDR1 as SGHTA and CDR2 as FQGTGA. Trimming removed 3 bases at V and 5 bases at J, with 10 bases between. The CDR3 totals 13 residues.

This chain uses TRBV19 with TRBJ2-5; possibly TRBD1 for D (6 bases). The V and J ends lost 2 bases and 4 bases respectively, with 17 bases between them. The CDR3 is 16 amino acids. Per the germline V gene, CDR1 is LNHDA and CDR2 is SQIVND (reference sequence). CDR3 coding DNA: TGTGCCAGTAGTATAACCTACAGGGTTCGGCGAGAGACCCAGTACTTC. Translating gives CASSITYRVRRETQYF.

The genes are TRBV6-5 and TRBJ1-1; TRBD1 might be the D (5 bases). The CDR3 has 14 amino acids. From germline, CDR1 is MNHEY and CDR2 SVGAGI. The V gene lost 7 bases and the J gene lost 0 bases, with 12 bases spanning the gap. The CDR3 DNA is TGTGCCAGCACCCGGGACTCTGTGAACACTGAAGCTTTCTTT. Translated: CASTRDSVNTEAFF.

This clone was seen a few times. The same CDR3 can be traced to other DNA sequences in this sample. The chain employs TRBV7-2 and TRBJ1-3; D is possibly TRBD1 (5 bases). The V end was cut by 4 bases, the J end by 2 bases, with 9 bases between. CDR3 length: 14 amino acids. Germline assignment: CDR1 SGHTA and CDR2 FQGNSA. The CDR3 nucleotides read TGTGCCAGCAGCTCCGGGACGGCTGGAAACACCATATATTTT. Translation: CASSSGTAGNTIYF.

Turning to this clone: This sample also contains other DNA sequences that code for the same CDR3. The chain joins TRBV30 to TRBJ2-3, with a tentative D call TRBD1 (5 bases). Germline assignment: CDR1 GTSNPN and CDR2 SVGIG (reference sequence). CDR3 length: 13 amino acids. Trimming cost V 0 bases and J 1 base, with 5 bases left between them. The CDR3, as DNA: TGTGCCTGGAGTGTAGGGGGCACAGATACGCAGTATTTT. It is translated as CAWSVGGTDTQYF.

This clone was observed a single time. DNA of the CDR3: TGTGCCAGCCGATCAGGCCGGGGGACTGAAGCTTTCTTT. This gives the protein CASRSGRGTEAFF. V is TRBV6-5 and J is TRBJ1-1, with a possible D match to TRBD1 (5 bases). The CDR3 covers 13 residues. In germline, CDR1 is MNHEY, CDR2 SVGAGI. Trimming removed 8 bases from V and 5 bases from J, with 15 bases in between.

The V call is TRBV6-5, the J call TRBJ2-2; tentative D call: TRBD2 (6 bases). Germline-derived CDR1 and CDR2 are MNHEY and SVGAGI. The CDR3 sequence is 16 residues long. V lost 0 bases and J lost 7, with 15 bases in between. The CDR3 region is CASSYSGSGTGGELFF. In DNA form, the CDR3 reads TGTGCCAGCAGTTACTCAGGGTCAGGGACTGGCGGGGAGCTGTTTTTT.

This chain uses TRBV19 with TRBJ1-2; 12 bases align to TRBD1. J lost 6 bases, V lost 6 bases, and 14 bases had no gene match. This CDR3 spans 17 amino acids. Germline V gene sequence: CDR1 LNHDA, CDR2 SQIVND (reference sequence). The CDR3: CASSRAGTGGTGHGYTF. The CDR3 nucleotides are TGTGCCAGTAGCAGGGCCGGGACAGGGGGCACGGGCCATGGCTACACCTTC. Full variable domain (remainder filled in from reference TRBV19 and TRBJ1-2): DGGITQSPKYLFRKEGQNVTLSCEQNLNHDAMYWYRQDPGQGLRLIYYSQIVNDFQKGDIAEGYSVSREKKESFPLTVTSAQKNPTAFYLCASSRAGTGGTGHGYTFGSGTRLTVV.

CDR3 sequence reads: CATSREGVEQFF. The CDR3 region has the DNA TGTGCCACCAGCAGAGAGGGCGTTGAGCAGTTCTTC. The chain joins TRBV15 to TRBJ2-1; unclear D gene. V was trimmed by 0 bases and J by 9 bases, leaving 6 bases between them. The CDR3 spans 12 residues. In germline, CDR1 is LNHNV, CDR2 YYDKDF (reference sequence).

This chain links TRBV5-4 with TRBJ1-2; D is possibly TRBD1 (5 bases). This CDR3 is 17 amino acids long. V gave up 2 bases and J gave up 2 bases, with 19 bases separating them. CDR1 and CDR2 (germline): SGHNT, YYREEE (reference sequence). Written as DNA, the CDR3 is TGTGCCAGCAGCTTTTCTAATCGGGGCAGTCCCAACTATGGCTACACCTTC. The encoded protein is CASSFSNRGSPNYGYTF.

The chain combines TRBV5-4 with TRBJ2-6; D possibly corresponds to TRBD2 (7 bases). In germline, CDR1 is SGHNT, CDR2 YYREEE (reference sequence). The V end was cut by 4 bases, the J end by 2 bases, with 19 bases between. CDR3 size: 18 residues. CDR3 protein: CASSPGRGALTGANVLTF. The CDR3 nucleotides are TGTGCCAGCAGCCCGGGACGGGGGGCGCTAACTGGGGCCAACGTCCTGACTTTC.

This clone has only a few counts. This sequence joins TRBV29-1 and TRBJ1-2, with 10 nucleotides matching TRBD1. The CDR3 contains 15 residues. After removal of 5 bases from V and 3 bases from J, the junction contained 9 bases not matched to a gene. CDR1 is SQVTM, CDR2 ANQGSEA, per germline. The CDR3 region is CSVKPRQGAHYGYTF. CDR3 bases: TGCAGCGTTAAACCGAGACAGGGGGCGCACTATGGCTACACCTTC.

In nucleotides, the CDR3 is TGTGCCAGCAGCTGGTCCCGCCAAGAGACCCAGTACTTC. Amino acids: CASSWSRQETQYF. V usage is TRBV7-3 and J usage is TRBJ2-5; no firm D call. Trimming left V 4 bases short and J 1 base short, with 7 bases between. There are 13 residues in the CDR3. CDR1 is SGHTA and CDR2 is FQGTGA in the germline V gene.

The chain is built from TRBV5-6 and TRBJ2-7; the D gene could be TRBD1 or TRBD2 (5 bases each). V was trimmed by 4 bases and J by 0 bases, leaving 8 bases between them. This CDR3 has 13 residues. Germline values: CDR1 SGHDT, CDR2 YYEEEE. The CDR3 coding sequence is TGTGCCAGCAGCCCGGGGCGCTCCTACGAGCAGTACTTC. It translates to CASSPGRSYEQYF.